This paragraph covers one T cell receptor (beta chain) sequence. Enrollees, about 18 to 90 years old, lived in 24 US areas. Cohorts were based on clinical histories the participants reported. The protocol was immunoSEQ multiplex PCR, while the TCRdb copy is restricted to in-frame clones and leaves out a portion. Of about 210,000 clones listed, 86% were seen once; the top ten hold around 4%. These data originate in a study of blood T cell repertoires in COVID-19. The CDR3 loop spans 16 amino acids. Germline V gives CDR1 MNHEY, CDR2 SMNVEV (reference sequence). J gave up 0 bases and V 3 bases, and 8 bases lay outside the gene matches.

The clonotype comes from a woman in her twenties or thirties who had been exposed to COVID-19. Sequencing was carried out using PBMCs or T cells enriched from blood (not recorded which). The chain carries TRBV27 and TRBJ2-7, with TRBD1 matching 7 bases. The CDR3 reads CASSFSTGPVSYEQYF. The CDR3 DNA reads as TGTGCCAGCAGTTTTTCGACAGGGCCCGTCTCCTACGAGCAGTACTTC.